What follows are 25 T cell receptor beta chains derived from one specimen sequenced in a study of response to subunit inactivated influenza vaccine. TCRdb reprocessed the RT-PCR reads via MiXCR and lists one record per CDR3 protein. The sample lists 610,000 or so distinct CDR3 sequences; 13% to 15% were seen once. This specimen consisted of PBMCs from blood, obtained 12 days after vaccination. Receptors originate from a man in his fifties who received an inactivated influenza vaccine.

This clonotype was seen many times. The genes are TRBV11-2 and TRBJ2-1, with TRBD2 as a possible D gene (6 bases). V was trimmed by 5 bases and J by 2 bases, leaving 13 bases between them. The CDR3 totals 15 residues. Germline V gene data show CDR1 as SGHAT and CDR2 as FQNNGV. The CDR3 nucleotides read TGTGCCAGCAGCAGTCTAGCGCGGGCCTACAATGAGCAGTTCTTC. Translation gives CASSSLARAYNEQFF.

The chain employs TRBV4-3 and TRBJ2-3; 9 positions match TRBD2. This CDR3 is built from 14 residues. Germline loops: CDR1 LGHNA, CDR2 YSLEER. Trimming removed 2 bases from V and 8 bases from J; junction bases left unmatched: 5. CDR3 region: CASSQQHSGSTQYF. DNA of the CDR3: TGCGCCAGCAGCCAACAACATAGCGGGAGTACGCAGTATTTT.

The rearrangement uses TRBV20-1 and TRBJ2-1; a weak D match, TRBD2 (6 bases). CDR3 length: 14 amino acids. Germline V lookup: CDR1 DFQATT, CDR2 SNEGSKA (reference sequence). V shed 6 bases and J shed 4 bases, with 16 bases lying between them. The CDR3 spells CSANSGAGYNEQFF. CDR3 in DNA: TGCAGTGCCAATAGCGGAGCCGGATACAATGAGCAGTTCTTC.

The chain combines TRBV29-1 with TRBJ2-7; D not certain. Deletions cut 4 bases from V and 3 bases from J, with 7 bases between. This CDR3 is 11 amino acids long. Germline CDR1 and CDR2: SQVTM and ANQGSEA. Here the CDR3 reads CSVVFSYEQYF. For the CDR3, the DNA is TGCAGCGTTGTTTTTAGCTACGAGCAGTACTTC.

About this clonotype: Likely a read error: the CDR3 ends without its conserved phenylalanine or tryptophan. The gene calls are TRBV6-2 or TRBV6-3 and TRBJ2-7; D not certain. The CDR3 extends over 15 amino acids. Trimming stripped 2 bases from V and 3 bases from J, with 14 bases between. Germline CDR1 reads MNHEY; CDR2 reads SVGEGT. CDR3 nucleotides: TGTGCCAGCAGTTACGGTCGTCTAACGGGCTACGAGCAGTACTTA. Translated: CASSYGRLTGYEQYL.

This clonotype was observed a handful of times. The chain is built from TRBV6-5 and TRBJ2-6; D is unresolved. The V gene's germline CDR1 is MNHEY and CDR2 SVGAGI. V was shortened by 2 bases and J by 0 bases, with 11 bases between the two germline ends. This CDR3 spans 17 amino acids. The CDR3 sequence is CASSYSESLSGANVLTF. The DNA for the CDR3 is TGTGCCAGCAGTTACAGTGAATCGCTCTCTGGGGCCAACGTCCTGACTTTC.

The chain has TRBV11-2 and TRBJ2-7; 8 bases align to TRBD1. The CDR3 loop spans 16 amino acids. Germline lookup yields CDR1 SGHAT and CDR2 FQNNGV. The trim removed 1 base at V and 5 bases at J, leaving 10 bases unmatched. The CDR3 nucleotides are TGTGCCAGCAGCTTAGGTCCGGTTGACAGGGGCCACGAGCAGTACTTC. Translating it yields CASSLGPVDRGHEQYF.

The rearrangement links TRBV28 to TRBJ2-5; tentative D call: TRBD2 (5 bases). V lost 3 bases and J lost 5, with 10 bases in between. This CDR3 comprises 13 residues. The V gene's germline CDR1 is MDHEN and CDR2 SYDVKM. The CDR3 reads CASSFITGETQYF. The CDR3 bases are TGTGCCAGCAGTTTTATAACGGGGGAGACCCAGTACTTC.

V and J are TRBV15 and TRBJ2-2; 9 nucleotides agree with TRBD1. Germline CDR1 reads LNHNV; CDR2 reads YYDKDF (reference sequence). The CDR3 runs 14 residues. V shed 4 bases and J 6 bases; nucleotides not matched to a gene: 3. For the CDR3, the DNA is TGTGCCACCAGCACCGGGACAGGGTCCGGGGAGCTGTTTTTT. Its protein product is CATSTGTGSGELFF.

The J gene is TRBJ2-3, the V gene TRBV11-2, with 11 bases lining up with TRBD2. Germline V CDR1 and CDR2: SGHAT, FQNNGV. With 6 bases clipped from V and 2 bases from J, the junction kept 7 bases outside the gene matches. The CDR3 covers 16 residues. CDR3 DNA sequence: TGTGCCAGCAGTATAGCGGGGGGGTTCTCCACAGATACGCAGTATTTT. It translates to CASSIAGGFSTDTQYF.

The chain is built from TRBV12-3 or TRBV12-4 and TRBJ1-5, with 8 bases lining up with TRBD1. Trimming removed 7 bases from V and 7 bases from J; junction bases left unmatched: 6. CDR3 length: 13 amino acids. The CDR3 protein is CASTLDRVQPQHF. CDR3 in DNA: TGTGCCAGCACCCTGGACAGGGTCCAGCCCCAGCATTTT.

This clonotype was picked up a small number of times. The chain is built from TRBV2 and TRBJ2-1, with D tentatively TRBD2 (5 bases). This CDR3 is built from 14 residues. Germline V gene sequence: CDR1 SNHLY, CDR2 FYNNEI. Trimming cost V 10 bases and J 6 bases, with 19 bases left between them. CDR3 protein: CATTPDSLSNEQFF. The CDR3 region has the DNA TGTGCCACCACCCCGGACTCACTTTCCAATGAGCAGTTCTTC.

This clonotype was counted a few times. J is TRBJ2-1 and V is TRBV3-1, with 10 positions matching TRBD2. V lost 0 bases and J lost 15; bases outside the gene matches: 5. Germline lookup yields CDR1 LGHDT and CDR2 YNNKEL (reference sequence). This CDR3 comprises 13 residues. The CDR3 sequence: CASSQDLAGASFF. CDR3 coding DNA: TGTGCCAGCAGCCAAGATCTAGCGGGAGCGTCGTTCTTC.

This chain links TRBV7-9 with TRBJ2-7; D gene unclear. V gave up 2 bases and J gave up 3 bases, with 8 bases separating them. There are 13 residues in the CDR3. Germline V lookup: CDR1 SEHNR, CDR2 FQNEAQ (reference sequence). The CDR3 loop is CASSLSFSYEQYF. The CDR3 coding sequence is TGTGCCAGCAGCTTAAGTTTCAGCTACGAGCAGTACTTC.

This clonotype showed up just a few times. The CDR3 region is CASSLTGTGGDEQYF. Here the CDR3 DNA reads TGTGCCAGCAGCTTGACCGGGACAGGGGGTGACGAGCAGTACTTC. The chain combines TRBV7-2 with TRBJ2-7; 11 nucleotides line up with TRBD1. The CDR3 extends over 15 amino acids. V lost 3 bases, J lost 5 bases, and 6 bases stayed unmatched. Germline V gene sequence: CDR1 SGHTA, CDR2 FQGNSA.

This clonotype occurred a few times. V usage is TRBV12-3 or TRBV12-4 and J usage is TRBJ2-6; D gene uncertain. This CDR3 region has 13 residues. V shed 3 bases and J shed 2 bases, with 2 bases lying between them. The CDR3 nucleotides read TGTGCCAGCAGTTTTGCTGGGGCCAACGTCCTGACTTTC. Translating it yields CASSFAGANVLTF.

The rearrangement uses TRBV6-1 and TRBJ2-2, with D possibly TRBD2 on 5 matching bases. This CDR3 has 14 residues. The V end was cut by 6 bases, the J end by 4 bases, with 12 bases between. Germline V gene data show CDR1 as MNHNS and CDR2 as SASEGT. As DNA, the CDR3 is TGTGCCAGCAGCCGCGCCCGGGGCACCGGGGAGCTGTTTTTT. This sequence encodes CASSRARGTGELFF.

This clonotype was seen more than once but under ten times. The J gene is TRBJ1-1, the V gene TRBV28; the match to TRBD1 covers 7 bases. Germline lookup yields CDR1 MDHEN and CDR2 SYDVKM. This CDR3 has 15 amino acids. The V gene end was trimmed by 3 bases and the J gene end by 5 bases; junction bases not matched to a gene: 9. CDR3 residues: CASSFGPTGWTEAFF. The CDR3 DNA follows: TGTGCCAGCAGTTTTGGACCGACAGGGTGGACTGAAGCTTTCTTT. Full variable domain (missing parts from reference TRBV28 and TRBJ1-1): DVKVTQSSRYLVKRTGEKVFLECVQDMDHENMFWYRQDPGLGLRLIYFSYDVKMKEKGDIPEGYSVSREKKERFSLILESASTNQTSMYLCASSFGPTGWTEAFFGQGTRLTVV.

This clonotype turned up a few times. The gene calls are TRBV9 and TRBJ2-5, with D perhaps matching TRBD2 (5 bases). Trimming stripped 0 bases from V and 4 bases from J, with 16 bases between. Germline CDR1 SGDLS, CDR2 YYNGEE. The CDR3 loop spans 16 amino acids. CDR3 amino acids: CASSVGNRLARETQYF. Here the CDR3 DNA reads TGTGCCAGCAGCGTAGGGAATAGGCTAGCCCGAGAGACCCAGTACTTC.

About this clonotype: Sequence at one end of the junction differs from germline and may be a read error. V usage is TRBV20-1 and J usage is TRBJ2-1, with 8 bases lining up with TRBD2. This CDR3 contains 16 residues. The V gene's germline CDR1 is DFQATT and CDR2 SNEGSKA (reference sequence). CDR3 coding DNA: TGCAATGCTAGAGATAGCTCGGGAGGGGGGTACAATGAGCAGTTCTTC. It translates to CNARDSSGGGYNEQFF.

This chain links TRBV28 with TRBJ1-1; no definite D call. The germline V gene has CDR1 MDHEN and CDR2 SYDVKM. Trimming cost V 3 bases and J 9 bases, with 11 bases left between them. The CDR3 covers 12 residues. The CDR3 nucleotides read TGTGCCAGCAGTTTCAGATTTTTACAAGCTTTCTTT. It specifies CASSFRFLQAFF.

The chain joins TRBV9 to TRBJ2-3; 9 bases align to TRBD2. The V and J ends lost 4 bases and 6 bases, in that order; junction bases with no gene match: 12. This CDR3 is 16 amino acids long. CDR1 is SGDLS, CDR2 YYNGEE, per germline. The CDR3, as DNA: TGTGCCAGCAGCAAATTGGGGGCGGGAGGGCCGGATACGCAGTATTTT. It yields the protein CASSKLGAGGPDTQYF. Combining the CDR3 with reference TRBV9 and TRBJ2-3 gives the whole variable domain DSGVTQTPKHLITATGQRVTLRCSPRSGDLSVYWYQQSLDQGLQFLIQYYNGEERAKGNILERFSAQQFPDLHSELNLSSLELGDSALYFCASSKLGAGGPDTQYFGPGTRLTVL.

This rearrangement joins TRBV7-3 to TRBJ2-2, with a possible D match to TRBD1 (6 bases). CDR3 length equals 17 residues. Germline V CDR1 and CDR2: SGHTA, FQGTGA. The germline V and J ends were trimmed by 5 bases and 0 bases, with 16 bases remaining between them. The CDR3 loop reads CASSDMPTGANTGELFF. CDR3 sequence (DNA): TGTGCCAGCAGCGACATGCCGACAGGAGCGAACACCGGGGAGCTGTTTTTT.

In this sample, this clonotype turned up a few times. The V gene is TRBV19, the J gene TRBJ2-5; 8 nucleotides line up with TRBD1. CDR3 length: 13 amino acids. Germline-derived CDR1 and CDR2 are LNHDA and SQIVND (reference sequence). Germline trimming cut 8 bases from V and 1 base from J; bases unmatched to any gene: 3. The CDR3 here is CASGQGTQETQYF. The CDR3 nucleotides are TGTGCCAGTGGACAGGGCACCCAAGAGACCCAGTACTTC.

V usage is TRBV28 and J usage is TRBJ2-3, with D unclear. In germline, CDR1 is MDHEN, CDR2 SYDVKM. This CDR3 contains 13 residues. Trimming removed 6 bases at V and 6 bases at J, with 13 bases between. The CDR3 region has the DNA TGTGCCAGCAGCGGCCCTATTGGGGATACGCAGTATTTT. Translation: CASSGPIGDTQYF.